This T cell receptor (beta chain) originates from a study of shared clonotypes between healthy human individuals. CDR1 SGHTA and CDR2 FQGNSA come from the germline V gene. The CDR3 totals 16 residues. V lost 5 bases, J lost 4 bases, and 10 bases stayed unmatched. It was CD45RO-negative cells, positively selected for CCR7, that made up naive CD8 cells, with terminally differentiated effector memory CD45RA+ cells excluded. Method: immunoSEQ multiplex PCR; TCRdb's copy keeps in-frame clones and lacks some. This table holds roughly 2 million clones, about 95% found once. This TCR came from a man in his late teens or twenties in good health. The chain has TRBV7-2 and TRBJ2-5, with TRBD1 identical over 10 bases. The sequencing sample was made of naive CD8+ T cells sorted from blood. The CDR3 protein is CASSTPGQGTGETQYF. DNA of the CDR3: TGTGCCAGCAGCACGCCGGGACAGGGGACGGGAGAGACCCAGTACTTC.